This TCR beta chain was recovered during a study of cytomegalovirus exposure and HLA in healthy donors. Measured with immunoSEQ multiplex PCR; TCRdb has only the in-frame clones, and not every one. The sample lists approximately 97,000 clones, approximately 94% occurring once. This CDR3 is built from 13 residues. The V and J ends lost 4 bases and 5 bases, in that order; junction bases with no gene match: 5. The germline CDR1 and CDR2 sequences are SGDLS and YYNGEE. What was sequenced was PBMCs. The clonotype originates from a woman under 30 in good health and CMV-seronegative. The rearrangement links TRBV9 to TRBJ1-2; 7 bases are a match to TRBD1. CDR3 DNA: TGTGCCAGCAGCCAGGGACAGTCGTATGGCTACACCTTC. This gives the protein CASSQGQSYGYTF. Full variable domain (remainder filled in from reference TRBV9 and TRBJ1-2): DSGVTQTPKHLITATGQRVTLRCSPRSGDLSVYWYQQSLDQGLQFLIQYYNGEERAKGNILERFSAQQFPDLHSELNLSSLELGDSALYFCASSQGQSYGYTFGSGTRLTVV.